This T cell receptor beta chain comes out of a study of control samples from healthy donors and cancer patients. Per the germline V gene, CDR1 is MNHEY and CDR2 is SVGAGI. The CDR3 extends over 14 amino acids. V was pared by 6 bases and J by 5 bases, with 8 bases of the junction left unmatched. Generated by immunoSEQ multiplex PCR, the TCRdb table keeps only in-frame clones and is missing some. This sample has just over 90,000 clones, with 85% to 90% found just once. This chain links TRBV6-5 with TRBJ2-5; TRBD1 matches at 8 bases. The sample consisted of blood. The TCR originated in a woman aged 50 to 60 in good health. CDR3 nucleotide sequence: TGTGCCAGCAGGGTAGACAGGGGCGGGGAGACCCAGTACTTC. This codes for CASRVDRGGETQYF.